This TCR beta chain was documented in a study of cytomegalovirus exposure and HLA in healthy donors. Overall study results and limits: The authors later linked a missense DCLRE1C variant to TCR beta V- and J-gene trimming. Relative to equally common others, HLA-associated TCR beta chains showed greater clonal expansion in a later analysis. Presence/absence analyses treated sequencing depth as roughly uniform across donors. High sensitivity and specificity were reportedly achieved when the classifier diagnosed cytomegalovirus status.

V lost 4 bases and J lost 9, with 15 bases in between. The CDR3 runs to 13 residues. The germline CDR1 and CDR2 sequences are MNHNS and SASEGT. Regarding this clone: What it recognizes is unknown.

In the PCR, 60 Vbeta and 13 Jbeta primers were used. Here immunoSEQ multiplex PCR was the method, and the copy in TCRdb shows in-frame clones only, minus some. This sample has about 95,000 clones; 60% to 80% occur once, and the top ten carry about 8%. Sequencing was performed on PBMCs. V and J are TRBV6-1 and TRBJ1-1; no definite D call. This TCR came from a man between 60 and 70 years old in good health and CMV-seronegative. The CDR3 nucleotides read TGTGCCAGCAGTGGACCCTACCACAGACAAGCTTTCTTT. Its protein product is CASSGPYHRQAFF.